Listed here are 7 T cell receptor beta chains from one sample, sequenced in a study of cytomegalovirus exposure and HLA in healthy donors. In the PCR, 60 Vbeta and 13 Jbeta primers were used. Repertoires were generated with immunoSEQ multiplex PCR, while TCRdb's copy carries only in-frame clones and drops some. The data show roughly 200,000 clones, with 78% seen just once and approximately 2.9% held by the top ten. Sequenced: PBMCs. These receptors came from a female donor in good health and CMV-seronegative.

The CDR3 DNA reads TGTGCCAGCAGCTTCTACGGGGGGAATTACAATGAGCAGTTCTTC. Translated: CASSFYGGNYNEQFF. The chain combines TRBV7-8 with TRBJ2-1; 7 bases are shared with TRBD2. V shed 3 bases and J 4 bases; nucleotides not matched to a gene: 6. Germline V gives CDR1 SGHVS, CDR2 FQNEAQ. The CDR3 contains 15 residues.

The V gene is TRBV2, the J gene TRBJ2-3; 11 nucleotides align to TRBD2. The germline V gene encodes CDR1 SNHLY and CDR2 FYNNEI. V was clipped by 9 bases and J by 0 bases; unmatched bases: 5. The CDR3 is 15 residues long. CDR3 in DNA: TGTGCCAGTCGGACTAGCGGGCAGAGCACAGATACGCAGTATTTT. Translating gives CASRTSGQSTDTQYF.

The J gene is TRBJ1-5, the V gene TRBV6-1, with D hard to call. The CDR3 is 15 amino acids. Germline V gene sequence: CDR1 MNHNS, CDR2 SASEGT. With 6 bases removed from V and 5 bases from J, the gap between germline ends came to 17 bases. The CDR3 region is CASSSSSVVDQPQHF. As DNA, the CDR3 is TGTGCCAGCAGCTCTTCGTCGGTTGTGGATCAGCCCCAGCATTTT.

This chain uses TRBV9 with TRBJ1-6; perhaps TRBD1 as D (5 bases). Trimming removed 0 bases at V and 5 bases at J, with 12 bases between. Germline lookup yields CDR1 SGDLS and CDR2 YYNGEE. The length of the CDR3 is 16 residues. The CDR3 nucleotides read TGTGCCAGCAGCGTAGCTCAGGGTCTTCATAATTCACCCCTCCACTTT. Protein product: CASSVAQGLHNSPLHF.

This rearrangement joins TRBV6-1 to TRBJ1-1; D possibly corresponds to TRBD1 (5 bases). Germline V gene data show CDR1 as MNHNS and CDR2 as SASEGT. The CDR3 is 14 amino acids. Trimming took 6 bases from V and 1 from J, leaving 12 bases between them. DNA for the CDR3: TGTGCCAGCAGCCCAGGGCCAGGGAACACTGAAGCTTTCTTT. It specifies CASSPGPGNTEAFF.

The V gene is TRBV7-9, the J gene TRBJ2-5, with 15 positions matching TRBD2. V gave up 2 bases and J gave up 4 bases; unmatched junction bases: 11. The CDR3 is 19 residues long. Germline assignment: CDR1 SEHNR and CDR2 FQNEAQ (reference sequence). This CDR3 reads CASSLKGTSGGNRGETQYF. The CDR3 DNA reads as TGTGCCAGCAGCTTAAAAGGGACTAGCGGGGGGAATCGGGGAGAGACCCAGTACTTC.

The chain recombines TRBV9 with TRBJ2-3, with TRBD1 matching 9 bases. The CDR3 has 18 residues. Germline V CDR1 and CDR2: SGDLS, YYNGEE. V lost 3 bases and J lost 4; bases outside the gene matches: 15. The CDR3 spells CASSAAATGGSEADTQYF. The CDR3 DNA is TGTGCCAGCAGCGCCGCTGCAACAGGGGGCAGTGAGGCAGATACGCAGTATTTT.